This T cell receptor beta chain derives from a study of immune evolution from preneoplasia to lung adenocarcinoma. This clone turned up a few times. The CDR3 contains 12 residues. Germline values: CDR1 GTSNPN, CDR2 SVGIG (reference sequence). Method: immunoSEQ multiplex PCR; TCRdb's copy keeps in-frame clones and lacks some. Here the sample spans 35,000 to 40,000 clones, 74% being singletons. Sequencing input: FFPE invasive lung adenocarcinoma tissue. This TCR derives from a person between 55 and 69 years old with lung adenocarcinoma. The rearrangement joins TRBV30 to TRBJ1-4; weak D call: TRBD1 (6 bases). The CDR3 loop reads CGQGSTNEKLFF. CDR3 nucleotide sequence: TGTGGCCAGGGGAGCACTAATGAAAAACTGTTTTTT.